These 11 T cell receptor beta chains originate from one sample sequenced in a study of shared clonotypes between healthy human individuals. Generated by immunoSEQ multiplex PCR, the TCRdb table keeps only in-frame clones and is missing some. The table includes millions of clones, approximately 94% detected once. The sequencing sample was made of naive CD4+ T cells sorted from blood. As to subset: CD45RA+ positively selected. The receptors come from a man younger than 35 in good health.

The chain is built from TRBV4-3 and TRBJ1-5, with 8 bases identical to TRBD1. Looked up from germline, CDR1 is LGHNA and CDR2 is YSLEER. The CDR3 runs to 17 residues. The V gene end was trimmed by 0 bases and the J gene end by 4 bases; junction bases not matched to a gene: 8. CDR3 region: CASSQEGTGQGNQPQHF. In DNA form, the CDR3 reads TGCGCCAGCAGCCAAGAGGGGACCGGACAGGGAAATCAGCCCCAGCATTTT.

The chain combines TRBV4-1 with TRBJ2-7, with D maybe TRBD1 (8 bases). Trimming left V 3 bases short and J 2 bases short, with 17 bases between. The germline V gene has CDR1 MGHRA and CDR2 YSYEKL. CDR3 length equals 16 residues. CDR3 sequence reads: CASSHGRAGGPYEQYF. The CDR3 coding sequence is TGCGCCAGCAGCCATGGGAGGGCAGGGGGCCCCTACGAGCAGTACTTC.

This clone was counted between two and nine times. The chain combines TRBV5-6 with TRBJ2-5, with D possibly TRBD2 on 6 matching bases. CDR3 length equals 14 residues. Trimming shortened V by 6 bases and J by 7 bases, and 19 bases separated the two germline ends. Germline V lookup: CDR1 SGHDT, CDR2 YYEEEE. CDR3 residues: CASTRFGPEGTQYF. CDR3 DNA: TGTGCCAGCACCCGGTTCGGGCCGGAGGGGACCCAGTACTTC. Full variable domain (missing parts from reference TRBV5-6 and TRBJ2-5): DAGVTQSPTHLIKTRGQQVTLRCSPKSGHDTVSWYQQALGQGPQFIFQYYEEEERQRGNFPDRFSGHQFPNYSSELNVNALLLGDSALYLCASTRFGPEGTQYFGPGTRLLVL.

This clone has more than one count but fewer than ten. The chain combines TRBV30 with TRBJ1-1; D not resolved. The V and J ends lost 5 bases and 0 bases respectively, with 19 bases between them. Germline CDR1 GTSNPN, CDR2 SVGIG (reference sequence). The CDR3 contains 16 residues. The CDR3 loop is CAWDRNGRFMNTEAFF. CDR3 sequence (DNA): TGTGCCTGGGATCGCAATGGACGGTTTATGAACACTGAAGCTTTCTTT. The full variable domain, its missing parts supplied by reference TRBV30 and TRBJ1-1, is SQTIHQWPATLVQPVGSPLSLECTVEGTSNPNLYWYRQAAGRGLQLLFYSVGIGQISSEVPQNLSASRPQDRQFILSSKKLLLSDSGFYLCAWDRNGRFMNTEAFFGQGTRLTVV.

The gene calls are TRBV7-6 and TRBJ1-1; D not resolved. The CDR3 loop spans 15 amino acids. Germline V gives CDR1 SGHVS, CDR2 FNYEAQ. The V gene lost 3 bases and the J gene lost 1 base, with 12 bases spanning the gap. As DNA, the CDR3 is TGTGCCAGCAGCTTTTACGGGCACCAGAACACTGAAGCTTTCTTT. Its protein is CASSFYGHQNTEAFF. The whole variable domain, remainder taken from reference TRBV7-6 and TRBJ1-1, is GAGVSQSPRYKVTKRGQDVALRCDPISGHVSLYWYRQALGQGPEFLTYFNYEAQQDKSGLPNDRFSAERPEGSISTLTIQRTEQRDSAMYRCASSFYGHQNTEAFFGQGTRLTVV.

The chain couples TRBV10-3 to TRBJ2-5; weak D call: TRBD1 (5 bases). Germline CDR1 ENHRY, CDR2 SYGVKD. CDR3 length: 14 amino acids. V lost 6 bases, J lost 2 bases, and 13 bases lay in between. CDR3 DNA sequence: TGTGCCATCAGCTGGGGCGCATCACAAGAGACCCAGTACTTC. Translated, it gives CAISWGASQETQYF.

This clone was picked up one time. The rearrangement uses TRBV19 and TRBJ2-7; TRBD2 agrees at 8 bases. This CDR3 comprises 15 residues. Germline CDR1 and CDR2: LNHDA and SQIVND (reference sequence). V dropped 6 bases and J dropped 6; count of bases not matched to a gene: 13. This CDR3 reads CASRTAGVLGGEQYF. CDR3 sequence (DNA): TGTGCCAGTAGAACAGCGGGAGTTCTCGGAGGCGAGCAGTACTTC.

This chain uses TRBV27 with TRBJ2-1; 14 nucleotides match TRBD2. There are 19 residues in the CDR3. The germline gives CDR1 MNHEY, CDR2 SMNVEV (reference sequence). Losses at the gene ends were 4 bases for V and 0 bases for J; bases not matched to a gene: 8. The CDR3 protein is CASSSRLAGGQGSYNEQFF. DNA of the CDR3: TGTGCCAGCAGTTCCAGACTAGCGGGGGGGCAGGGCTCCTACAATGAGCAGTTCTTC.

The rearrangement links TRBV5-4 to TRBJ2-7, with 9 bases that match TRBD1. Trimming cost V 0 bases and J 3 bases; bases outside gene matches: 4. This CDR3 contains 15 residues. Per the germline V gene, CDR1 is SGHNT and CDR2 is YYREEE (reference sequence). The CDR3 DNA sequence: TGTGCCAGCAGCTTGGCGGACAGGGGCTTCTACGAGCAGTACTTC. Its protein is CASSLADRGFYEQYF.

The chain carries TRBV6-1 and TRBJ1-2; TRBD1 is a possible D gene (5 bases). Trimming left V 2 bases short and J 7 bases short, with 11 bases between. CDR3 length: 13 residues. From germline, CDR1 is MNHNS and CDR2 SASEGT. For the CDR3, the DNA is TGTGCCAGCAGTGAAAGCCGGGGGTTTGGCTACACCTTC. This translates into CASSESRGFGYTF.

The chain recombines TRBV7-9 with TRBJ2-1, with 9 bases aligning to TRBD2. CDR3 length: 15 residues. Germline trimming cut 5 bases from V and 3 bases from J; bases unmatched to any gene: 5. The V gene's germline CDR1 is SEHNR and CDR2 FQNEAQ (reference sequence). The CDR3 sequence: CASSRALAGYNEQFF. The CDR3 DNA reads TGTGCCAGCAGCCGTGCACTAGCGGGCTACAATGAGCAGTTCTTC.